The 31 T cell receptor beta chains below come from one sample, sequenced in a study of control samples from healthy donors and cancer patients (dated by TCRdb to about 2020). The library was built by means of the immunoSEQ multiplex PCR assay. Held by TCRdb, this immuneACCESS table contains in-frame sequences only and omits some clones. Under half of the omission traces to an unresolved V gene where checked; the cause of the rest is unknown. In all, the sample holds roughly 84,000 clones, and 91% of those were seen once. Around 17% of the sample belongs to the ten largest clones. The sample was blood. The receptors stem from a man aged 50 to 60 in good health.

This chain joins TRBV12-3 or TRBV12-4 and TRBJ1-4; D might be TRBD1 (6 bases). CDR3 length: 13 amino acids. V dropped 5 bases and J dropped 9 bases, with 13 bases sitting between them. The CDR3 coding sequence is TGTGCCAGCAGTCTCTTCGGGGGCCAAAAACTGTTTTTT. It is translated as CASSLFGGQKLFF.

The chain has TRBV18 and TRBJ1-5; no clear D. V lost 6 bases, J lost 0 bases, and 18 bases lay in between. The CDR3 runs to 17 residues. CDR1 KGHSH and CDR2 LQKENI come from the germline V gene. The CDR3 region is CASSRNQPRSSNQPQHF. The CDR3 bases are TGTGCCAGCTCCCGTAATCAGCCCAGGAGTAGCAATCAGCCCCAGCATTTT.

The chain recombines TRBV2 with TRBJ2-1; 11 nucleotides match TRBD2. The V segment lost 6 bases and the J segment 3 bases; nucleotides outside the gene matches: 7. The CDR3 is made up of 16 amino acids. Germline CDR1 SNHLY, CDR2 FYNNEI. This CDR3 is CASRVSGGAVYNEQFF. The CDR3 coding sequence is TGTGCCAGCAGGGTTAGCGGGGGGGCAGTCTACAATGAGCAGTTCTTC.

CDR3 amino acids: CASSLSGDTQYF. The CDR3 DNA sequence: TGTGCCAGCAGTCTTAGCGGAGATACGCAGTATTTT. This chain uses TRBV5-4 with TRBJ2-3; the D gene is possibly TRBD2 (6 bases). CDR1 and CDR2 (germline): SGHNT, YYREEE (reference sequence). V dropped 5 bases and J dropped 5 bases, with 9 bases sitting between them. The CDR3 consists of 12 residues.

CDR3 DNA: TGTGCCAGTACCCCCGCGGCCACTTATAATTCACCCCTCCACTTT. The encoded protein is CASTPAATYNSPLHF. The chain uses TRBV19 and TRBJ1-6, with unresolved D. Germline V gene sequence: CDR1 LNHDA, CDR2 SQIVND (reference sequence). CDR3 length equals 15 residues. V was pared by 7 bases and J by 4 bases, with 14 bases between.

V usage is TRBV5-1 and J usage is TRBJ2-1; D uncertain. The germline V and J ends were trimmed by 0 bases and 3 bases, with 13 bases remaining between them. CDR1 and CDR2 (germline): SGHRS, YFSETQ. The CDR3 is 16 residues long. This CDR3 reads CASSLAKFNGYNEQFF. The CDR3 nucleotides read TGCGCCAGCAGCTTGGCCAAATTCAACGGCTACAATGAGCAGTTCTTC.

The chain couples TRBV2 to TRBJ1-5, with 8 nucleotides matching TRBD1. The CDR3 covers 15 residues. Per the germline V gene, CDR1 is SNHLY and CDR2 is FYNNEI. After removal of 3 bases from V and 6 bases from J, the junction contained 7 bases not matched to a gene. The CDR3 region has the DNA TGTGCCAGCAGTGAGACAGGGGTGCAAGGTCAGCCCCAGCATTTT. Encoded protein: CASSETGVQGQPQHF.

This clone was counted once. The chain links TRBV10-1 to TRBJ2-2; tentatively, D is TRBD2 (6 bases). Trimming stripped 5 bases from V and 6 bases from J, with 13 bases between. The CDR3 sequence is 14 residues long. Germline CDR1 WNHNN, CDR2 SYGVQD (reference sequence). CDR3 sequence: CASSRTGVPGELFF. The CDR3 DNA is TGCGCCAGCAGTAGAACGGGGGTCCCCGGGGAGCTGTTTTTT.

With respect to this clone: Other DNA sequences in this specimen translate into the identical CDR3. The chain combines TRBV21-1 with TRBJ1-1; the D call of TRBD1 is as the table states it, not checked on the DNA. TRBV21-1 is assigned pseudogene status. This CDR3 has 18 residues. The CDR3 DNA sequence: TGTGCCAGCAGCAAACGATCGGGTGATAGGGACATAGTCCATGGCGCTTTCTTT. Translation gives CASSKRSGDRDIVHGAFF.

V is TRBV5-1 and J is TRBJ1-2, with D possibly TRBD1 on 6 matching bases. V lost 4 bases and J 4 bases, leaving 14 bases between the germline ends. CDR1 and CDR2 (germline): SGHRS, YFSETQ. CDR3 length: 14 residues. Here the CDR3 DNA reads TGCGCCAGCAGCCCGGGGGGGGGCAGCTATGGCTACACCTTC. This sequence encodes CASSPGGGSYGYTF.

This chain connects TRBV19 to TRBJ1-1, with D possibly being TRBD1 (5 bases). Trimming took off 5 bases at V and 5 bases at J, with 12 bases between the two ends. CDR3 length: 13 residues. Germline CDR1 LNHDA, CDR2 SQIVND (reference sequence). CDR3 region: CASSPWDGTEAFF. For the CDR3, the DNA is TGTGCCAGTAGTCCCTGGGACGGGACTGAAGCTTTCTTT.

The gene calls are TRBV5-1 and TRBJ1-5; the match to TRBD1 covers 7 bases. V dropped 0 bases and J dropped 4; count of bases not matched to a gene: 4. The CDR3 runs 15 residues. Per the germline V gene, CDR1 is SGHRS and CDR2 is YFSETQ. The CDR3 protein is CASSLEGTVNQPQHF. Here the CDR3 DNA reads TGCGCCAGCAGCTTGGAAGGGACAGTGAATCAGCCCCAGCATTTT. The full variable domain, its missing parts supplied by reference TRBV5-1 and TRBJ1-5, is KAGVTQTPRYLIKTRGQQVTLSCSPISGHRSVSWYQQTPGQGLQFLFEYFSETQRNKGNFPGRFSGRQFSNSRSEMNVSTLELGDSALYLCASSLEGTVNQPQHFGDGTRLSIL.

The genes are TRBV30 and TRBJ2-2; D gene uncertain. This CDR3 has 14 amino acids. Germline V CDR1 and CDR2: GTSNPN, SVGIG (reference sequence). Deletions cut 1 base from V and 1 base from J, with 7 bases between. The CDR3 DNA follows: TGTGCCTGGAGTGGGGCAGGGAACACCGGGGAGCTGTTTTTT. Protein product: CAWSGAGNTGELFF.

V gene TRBV7-8 combines with J gene TRBJ2-3, with 11 bases fitting TRBD2. Germline CDR1 reads SGHVS; CDR2 reads FQNEAQ. After removal of 8 bases from V and 2 bases from J, the junction contained 6 bases not matched to a gene. The CDR3 runs 15 residues. The CDR3 is CASLGTSGNTDTQYF. The CDR3 nucleotides read TGTGCCAGCCTTGGGACTAGCGGTAACACAGATACGCAGTATTTT. The complete variable domain, with remaining parts taken from reference TRBV7-8 and TRBJ2-3, reads GAGVSQSPRYKVAKRGQDVALRCDPISGHVSLFWYQQALGQGPEFLTYFQNEAQLDKSGLPSDRFFAERPEGSVSTLKIQRTQQEDSAVYLCASLGTSGNTDTQYFGPGTRLTVL.

V gene TRBV18 combines with J gene TRBJ2-2; 12 bases map to TRBD2. V lost 6 bases, J lost 2 bases, and 7 bases stayed unmatched. Germline V gives CDR1 KGHSH, CDR2 LQKENI. The CDR3 is 17 amino acids. The CDR3: CASSPSGGAGNTGELFF. CDR3 DNA: TGTGCCAGCTCCCCTAGCGGGGGGGCTGGAAACACCGGGGAGCTGTTTTTT.

The rearrangement joins TRBV11-2 to TRBJ1-2; D is perhaps TRBD1 (5 bases). Deletions cut 0 bases from V and 8 bases from J, with 7 bases between. The CDR3 contains 12 residues. Germline V gene lookup returns CDR1 SGHAT and CDR2 FQNNGV. The chain's CDR3 is CASSLDRAGYTF. In nucleotides, the CDR3 is TGTGCCAGCAGCTTAGACAGGGCCGGCTACACCTTC.

The chain links TRBV2 to TRBJ2-6; tentative D call: TRBD1 (6 bases). The CDR3 covers 17 residues. V shed 7 bases and J shed 0 bases, with 16 bases lying between them. CDR1 SNHLY and CDR2 FYNNEI come from the germline V gene. CDR3 sequence: CASKARDTTSGANVLTF. The CDR3 bases are TGTGCCAGCAAGGCTAGGGACACCACCTCTGGGGCCAACGTCCTGACTTTC.

V usage is TRBV10-2 and J usage is TRBJ1-3; D ambiguous. V lost 3 bases to trimming and J lost 0 bases, with 6 bases between them. CDR1 is WSHSY and CDR2 is SAAADI in the germline V gene. The CDR3 sequence is 14 residues long. The CDR3 coding sequence is TGCGCCAGCAGTGATTGGTCCTCTGGAAACACCATATATTTT. Translating gives CASSDWSSGNTIYF.

This chain links TRBV6-6 with TRBJ1-3, with D hard to call. V lost 6 bases and J 4 bases, leaving 10 bases between the germline ends. The CDR3 sequence is 13 residues long. Germline CDR1 MNHNY, CDR2 SVGAGI (reference sequence). The CDR3 bases are TGTGCCAGCAGCTACCTTAGGGGAAACACCATATATTTT. Residues: CASSYLRGNTIYF.

The chain recombines TRBV5-1 with TRBJ2-7; 11 bases are a match to TRBD1. The germline CDR1 and CDR2 sequences are SGHRS and YFSETQ. V dropped 1 base and J dropped 1; count of bases not matched to a gene: 10. This CDR3 is 18 amino acids long. This CDR3 reads CASSLSGTGGSGSYEQYF. CDR3 sequence (DNA): TGCGCCAGCAGCTTGAGCGGGACAGGGGGAAGTGGGTCCTACGAGCAGTACTTC.

The rearrangement links TRBV12-3 or TRBV12-4 to TRBJ1-3; the D gene is possibly TRBD1 (6 bases). Trimming took 3 bases from V and 5 from J, leaving 8 bases between them. The CDR3 extends over 13 amino acids. CDR3 sequence: CASSLTGRNTIYF. The CDR3 nucleotides are TGTGCCAGCAGTTTGACAGGTCGAAACACCATATATTTT.

The chain employs TRBV6-6 and TRBJ1-4, with a possible D match to TRBD1 (6 bases). CDR1 is MNHNY, CDR2 SVGAGI, per germline (reference sequence). There are 16 residues in the CDR3. V was cut by 6 bases and J by 1 base, with 15 bases left in between. The CDR3 bases are TGTGCCAGCAGAGACACAGGGTGGGGAACTAATGAAAAACTGTTTTTT. Protein product: CASRDTGWGTNEKLFF.

This chain joins TRBV12-3 or TRBV12-4 and TRBJ2-1; maybe TRBD1 (6 bases). This CDR3 spans 13 amino acids. Trimming shortened V by 8 bases and J by 6 bases, and 14 bases separated the two germline ends. CDR3 amino acids: CASRPKGGNEQFF. The CDR3 coding sequence is TGTGCCAGCCGTCCTAAAGGGGGCAATGAGCAGTTCTTC.

The chain recombines TRBV29-1 with TRBJ1-2, with 9 nucleotides matching TRBD1. This CDR3 spans 14 amino acids. CDR1 and CDR2 from the germline V gene are SQVTM and ANQGSEA. V dropped 6 bases and J dropped 0; count of bases not matched to a gene: 5. CDR3 DNA sequence: TGCAGCGTAGACAGGGGGGAAACTAACTATGGCTACACCTTC. This codes for CSVDRGETNYGYTF.

This sequence joins TRBV19 and TRBJ1-2; D is unresolved. Trimming pared 3 bases from V and 6 bases from J, leaving 17 bases between. From germline, CDR1 is LNHDA and CDR2 SQIVND (reference sequence). The CDR3 loop spans 15 amino acids. The CDR3 reads CASSMPSRRTHGYTF. The CDR3 DNA reads TGTGCCAGTAGTATGCCCTCTAGACGGACCCATGGCTACACCTTC.

The table lists this clone with a few counts. The chain is built from TRBV27 and TRBJ2-7, with TRBD1 matching over 9 bases. Per the germline V gene, CDR1 is MNHEY and CDR2 is SMNVEV (reference sequence). The CDR3 totals 17 residues. The trim removed 2 bases at V and 2 bases at J, leaving 10 bases unmatched. CDR3 loop: CASSLSVPGQGAYEQYF. The DNA of the CDR3 is TGTGCCAGCAGTTTAAGCGTACCGGGACAGGGTGCCTACGAGCAGTACTTC.

This chain joins TRBV6-2 or TRBV6-3 and TRBJ1-1; D is ambiguous. The CDR3 is 11 amino acids. The germline V and J ends were trimmed by 6 bases and 5 bases, with 7 bases remaining between them. Germline loops: CDR1 MNHEY, CDR2 SVGEGT. The CDR3 region is CASSRETEAFF. The DNA of the CDR3 is TGTGCCAGCAGCCGGGAGACTGAAGCTTTCTTT.

The rearrangement uses TRBV7-2 and TRBJ1-1; D call uncertain. The CDR3 has 16 residues. V was trimmed by 1 base and J by 1 base, leaving 13 bases between them. Per the germline V gene, CDR1 is SGHTA and CDR2 is FQGNSA. The CDR3 reads CASSLGLSRANTEAFF. The CDR3 DNA follows: TGTGCCAGCAGCTTAGGCCTGTCGAGGGCGAACACTGAAGCTTTCTTT. The full variable domain, its missing parts supplied by reference TRBV7-2 and TRBJ1-1, is GAGVSQSPSNKVTEKGKDVELRCDPISGHTALYWYRQSLGQGLEFLIYFQGNSAPDKSGLPSDRFSAERTGGSVSTLTIQRTQQEDSAVYLCASSLGLSRANTEAFFGQGTRLTVV.

The chain joins TRBV12-5 to TRBJ2-7; D is perhaps TRBD1 (6 bases). This CDR3 region has 14 residues. The V gene lost 5 bases and the J gene lost 3 bases, with 14 bases spanning the gap. Germline V gene sequence: CDR1 LGHNT, CDR2 FRNRAP. CDR3 loop: CASGPGTPNYEQYF. As DNA, the CDR3 is TGTGCTAGTGGTCCAGGGACACCAAACTACGAGCAGTACTTC.

The gene calls are TRBV5-6 and TRBJ1-2; 11 bases line up with TRBD1. CDR3 length: 15 amino acids. Germline V gives CDR1 SGHDT, CDR2 YYEEEE. Trimming removed 0 bases from V and 7 bases from J; junction bases left unmatched: 5. The CDR3 spells CASSLAGQGAGGYTF. The DNA of the CDR3 is TGTGCCAGCAGCTTGGCAGGACAGGGGGCGGGTGGCTACACCTTC. Full variable domain (missing parts from reference TRBV5-6 and TRBJ1-2): DAGVTQSPTHLIKTRGQQVTLRCSPKSGHDTVSWYQQALGQGPQFIFQYYEEEERQRGNFPDRFSGHQFPNYSSELNVNALLLGDSALYLCASSLAGQGAGGYTFGSGTRLTVV.

This clone appeared a single time. The V call is TRBV7-2, the J call TRBJ2-3; D may be TRBD1 or TRBD2 (6 bases each). V was shortened by 1 base and J by 4 bases, with 9 bases between the two germline ends. This CDR3 is 14 amino acids long. The germline V gene has CDR1 SGHTA and CDR2 FQGNSA. CDR3 residues: CASSLGGASDTQYF. DNA of the CDR3: TGTGCCAGCAGCTTAGGGGGGGCCTCAGATACGCAGTATTTT.